This TCR beta chain was profiled in a study of OX40 agonist ivuxolimab in advanced cancers. TCRdb's table, derived via immunoSEQ multiplex PCR, lists solely in-frame clones and lacks some. Seen here are 60,000 to 75,000 clones, more than 80% observed once, and the top ten hold 14%. The CDR3 extends over 17 amino acids. CDR1 is SGHNT and CDR2 is YYREEE in the germline V gene (reference sequence). V lost 2 bases and J lost 2; bases outside the gene matches: 11. This sample comprised CD4+ or CD8+ T cells sorted from blood, obtained in a trial of the OX40 agonist ivuxolimab. V gene TRBV5-4 combines with J gene TRBJ2-5; 8 bases map to TRBD2. The receptor was isolated from an adult with an advanced solid tumor such as melanoma, head and neck, liver or kidney cancer. In DNA form, the CDR3 reads TGTGCCAGCAGCTTCCCCAACCAGATAGCGGGACAAGAGACCCAGTACTTC. This translates into CASSFPNQIAGQETQYF.